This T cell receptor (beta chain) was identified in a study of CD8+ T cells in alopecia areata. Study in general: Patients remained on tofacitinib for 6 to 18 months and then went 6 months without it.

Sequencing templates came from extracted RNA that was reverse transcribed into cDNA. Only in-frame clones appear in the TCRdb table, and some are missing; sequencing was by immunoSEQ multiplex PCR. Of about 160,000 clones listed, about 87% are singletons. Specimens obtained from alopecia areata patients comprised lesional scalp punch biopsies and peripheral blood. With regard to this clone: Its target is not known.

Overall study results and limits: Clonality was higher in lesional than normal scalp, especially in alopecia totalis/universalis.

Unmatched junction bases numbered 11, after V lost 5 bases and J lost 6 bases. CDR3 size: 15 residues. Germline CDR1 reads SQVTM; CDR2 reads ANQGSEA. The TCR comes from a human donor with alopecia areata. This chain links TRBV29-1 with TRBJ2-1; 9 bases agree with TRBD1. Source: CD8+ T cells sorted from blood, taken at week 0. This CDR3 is CSVNKRDRVFNEQFF. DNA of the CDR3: TGCAGCGTTAACAAGCGGGACAGGGTCTTCAATGAGCAGTTCTTC.